The rows below give T cell receptor beta chains drawn from one sample of a study of blood T cell repertoires in COVID-19. Data came from immunoSEQ multiplex PCR; TCRdb stores just in-frame clones and leaves some out. Counted here are nearly 50,000 clones, about 88% occurring once; the ten biggest clones make up 5% to 6%. The specimen sequenced was peripheral blood. Receptors originate from a man aged 35 to 55 with active COVID-19. Both conserved end residues are part of each CDR3. The order of the fields is V gene, J gene, CDR3 length, CDR3 protein.

v_call: TRBV2
j_call: TRBJ1-1
cdr3_length: 13
cdr3_aa: CASSEQGMAEAFF

v_call: TRBV28
j_call: TRBJ1-3
cdr3_length: 18
cdr3_aa: CASSPPGQGASGGNTIYF

v_call: TRBV3-1/TRBV3-2
j_call: TRBJ2-5
cdr3_length: 15
cdr3_aa: CASSRLAGVQETQYF

v_call: TRBV13
j_call: TRBJ2-5
cdr3_length: 16
cdr3_aa: CASSHPGEGRGETQYF

v_call: TRBV5-5
j_call: TRBJ2-1
cdr3_length: 14
cdr3_aa: CASSLGQVHNEQFF

v_call: TRBV5-1
j_call: TRBJ2-5
cdr3_length: 16
cdr3_aa: CASSLEQGLGQETQYF

v_call: TRBV6-5
j_call: TRBJ1-2
cdr3_length: 12
cdr3_aa: CASRPDNYGYTF

v_call: TRBV5-1
j_call: TRBJ2-7
cdr3_length: 13
cdr3_aa: CASSLGDVNEQYF

v_call: TRBV4-2
j_call: TRBJ2-2
cdr3_length: 17
cdr3_aa: CASSQDWSGGSSGELFF

v_call: TRBV23-1
j_call: TRBJ2-7
cdr3_length: 20
cdr3_aa: CASSRLSRDRGRTDRYEQYF

v_call: TRBV3-1/TRBV3-2
j_call: TRBJ1-2
cdr3_length: 15
cdr3_aa: CASSQGRGSHYGYTF

v_call: TRBV12-5
j_call: TRBJ2-1
cdr3_length: 12
cdr3_aa: CASGLLYNEQFF

v_call: TRBV7-9
j_call: TRBJ1-1
cdr3_length: 12
cdr3_aa: CASSLVNGRAFF

v_call: TRBV28
j_call: TRBJ2-7
cdr3_length: 13
cdr3_aa: CATRDRSSYEQYF

v_call: TRBV13
j_call: TRBJ2-7
cdr3_length: 17
cdr3_aa: CASSLGSASGPSGEQYF

v_call: TRBV5-1
j_call: TRBJ1-1
cdr3_length: 14
cdr3_aa: CASSPVGGFGEAFF

v_call: TRBV6-4
j_call: TRBJ2-1
cdr3_length: 15
cdr3_aa: CASRTLAGGRGEQFF

v_call: TRBV13
j_call: TRBJ2-7
cdr3_length: 14
cdr3_aa: CASSVRTIAYEQYF

v_call: TRBV28
j_call: TRBJ2-2
cdr3_length: 15
cdr3_aa: CASSLGSLPTGELFF

v_call: TRBV19
j_call: TRBJ2-7
cdr3_length: 14
cdr3_aa: CASSRLADTYEQYF

v_call: TRBV15
j_call: TRBJ1-1
cdr3_length: 14
cdr3_aa: CATSPYRGGTEAFF

v_call: TRBV6-5
j_call: TRBJ2-3
cdr3_length: 15
cdr3_aa: CAISPGLAGADTQYF

v_call: TRBV27
j_call: TRBJ2-1
cdr3_length: 14
cdr3_aa: CASSPGQGNDEQFF

v_call: TRBV19
j_call: TRBJ1-1
cdr3_length: 13
cdr3_aa: CASSIMGATEAFF

v_call: TRBV2
j_call: TRBJ1-1
cdr3_length: 15
cdr3_aa: CASTRRGTGSTEAFF

v_call: TRBV27
j_call: TRBJ1-2
cdr3_length: 15
cdr3_aa: CASSLSAGSGYGYTF

v_call: TRBV9
j_call: TRBJ1-2
cdr3_length: 15
cdr3_aa: CASSVAPGRRPGYTF

v_call: TRBV5-6
j_call: TRBJ2-7
cdr3_length: 15
cdr3_aa: CASSPGPEGPYEQYF

v_call: TRBV28
j_call: TRBJ1-2
cdr3_length: 18
cdr3_aa: CASSLVRGGVEGKGGYTF

v_call: TRBV6-5
j_call: TRBJ1-2
cdr3_length: 14
cdr3_aa: CASSPRGGLNGYTF

v_call: TRBV20-1
j_call: TRBJ2-3
cdr3_length: 10
cdr3_aa: CSARLNTQYF

v_call: TRBV7-3
j_call: TRBJ2-1
cdr3_length: 18
cdr3_aa: CASSDLAGGQGNYNEQFF

v_call: TRBV29-1
j_call: TRBJ1-3
cdr3_length: 15
cdr3_aa: CSVGTGTRSGNTIYF

v_call: TRBV3-1/TRBV3-2
j_call: TRBJ2-3
cdr3_length: 14
cdr3_aa: CASSPVGITDTQYF

v_call: TRBV11-2
j_call: TRBJ2-7
cdr3_length: 13
cdr3_aa: CASSSGGAREQYF

v_call: TRBV5-1
j_call: TRBJ2-7
cdr3_length: 13
cdr3_aa: CASSLEQVGEQYF

v_call: TRBV27
j_call: TRBJ2-5
cdr3_length: 19
cdr3_aa: CASSMTSGRSVVRLETQYF

v_call: TRBV27
j_call: TRBJ2-1
cdr3_length: 13
cdr3_aa: CASSLGLNNEQFF

v_call: TRBV27
j_call: TRBJ2-3
cdr3_length: 16
cdr3_aa: CASRGTSGVQADTQYF

v_call: TRBV6-5
j_call: TRBJ2-3
cdr3_length: 14
cdr3_aa: CASSYVGGTDTQYF

v_call: TRBV19
j_call: TRBJ2-2
cdr3_length: 15
cdr3_aa: CASGAGALNTGELFF

v_call: TRBV7-3
j_call: TRBJ2-1
cdr3_length: 15
cdr3_aa: CASSIQGLAYNEQFF

v_call: TRBV9
j_call: TRBJ2-3
cdr3_length: 15
cdr3_aa: CASSVGTSNTDTQYF

v_call: TRBV9
j_call: TRBJ2-1
cdr3_length: 18
cdr3_aa: CASSADGTSGRIDNEQFF

v_call: TRBV9
j_call: TRBJ2-7
cdr3_length: 19
cdr3_aa: CASSPKARLTRGSSYEQYF